This T cell receptor (beta chain) appears in the sequencing data of a study of metastatic and nonmetastatic thyroid tumors. Study-wide results and limits: Patients with malignant thyroid tumors reportedly had significantly higher TCR beta diversity than those with benign nodules, in blood and tumor.

Concerning this clone: Its specificity is unknown. The junction differs from germline at one of its ends, possibly a read error.

The entire patient cohort was treatment-naive prior to thyroid surgery. Original processing notes: What underpinned the distant-metastasis classifier for papillary thyroid cancer was the set of CDR3 differences across clinicopathological groups. TCRdb redid the clone calls on the PCR reads using MiXCR. TCRdb's processing, not the study's, gives the V and J calls here. This sample carries around 34,000 clones, 15% to 20% of them seen once, and the ten largest clones take about 3.4%. Per the germline V gene, CDR1 is SGHRS and CDR2 is YFSETQ. This CDR3 has 15 residues. The chain recombines TRBV5-1 with TRBJ2-5; 9 bases are shared with TRBD2. This clonotype originated in a female donor with papillary thyroid cancer or a benign thyroid nodule (not recorded which). Some clones in this sample may be carry-over from other donors' samples. The sample was blood. The CDR3 coding sequence is TGCGCCAGACGGCGGGAGGGCCGTCCCCAAGAGAACCAGTACTTC. The encoded protein is CARRREGRPQENQYF.